What follows describes a single TCR beta chain. What it recognizes is unknown. This sample stems from a study of cytomegalovirus exposure and HLA in healthy donors. The CDR3 runs to 14 residues. V shed 3 bases, J shed 7 bases, and the junction held 4 bases outside the gene matches. CDR1 and CDR2 from the germline V gene are MNHNS and SASEGT. General study results and limits: Reports credit the classifier with highly specific, highly sensitive diagnosis of cytomegalovirus status.

The PCR used 60 Vbeta and 13 Jbeta primers. Profiled with immunoSEQ multiplex PCR; TCRdb holds only in-frame clones, not every one. This sample has over 150,000 clones, with 70% to 80% found just once. What was sequenced was PBMCs. The V and J genes are TRBV6-1 and TRBJ1-3, with 9 bases fitting TRBD1. This receptor was obtained from a woman aged 40 to 55 in good health and CMV-seronegative. The CDR3 DNA follows: TGTGCCAGCAGTGACACAGGGGGCTGGAACACCATATATTTT. Amino acids: CASSDTGGWNTIYF.